This T cell receptor beta chain was sequenced during a study of blood T cell repertoires in COVID-19 (dated by TCRdb to the early 2020s). With respect to the entire study: Samples from collaborators originated in the United States, Italy and Spain and spanned both the acute and convalescent phases of COVID-19. The repertoires were released in a freely available public database meant as a resource for research on the immune response to SARS-CoV-2. Sample metadata almost always included a de-identified subject ID, COVID-19 status, age in years and sex. HLA class I and class II types, where available, came from metadata supplied by the sample provider rather than from assay-based typing. Subjects who had been exposed to COVID-19, were actively infected with it, or had recovered from it provided the deeply sampled blood TCRbeta repertoires that made up the dataset. The samples were drawn from the first 160 participants of the ongoing ImmuneRACE study and from about 1,200 subjects provided by 6 global collaborators. The material from the prospective study consisted of cDNA or gDNA derived from T cells, B-cell-depleted T cells, or PBMCs. What the work shows at the level of the full study, not this receptor alone: Clinical and demographic metadata were provided uncurated, with the amount varying by source and participant.

Concerning this clone: Its antigen is still unknown. Base quality data are lacking; no much larger clone is found one base away.

TCRbeta CDR3 regions were amplified from genomic DNA by means of the immunoSEQ Assay, a bias-controlled multiplex PCR. The source study handled its data this way. The number of nucleated cells in each sample was estimated by amplification of reference gene primers within the assay. Sequence reads were collapsed and filtered to measure the absolute abundance of every unique TCRbeta CDR3 rearrangement. For each sample, productive Simpson clonality was calculated as the square root of Simpson's diversity index over productive rearrangements. TCRdb provides this immuneACCESS table in a form limited to in-frame rearrangements. Some clones are lacking; in checked studies, under half of them reflect an unresolved V gene, and why the rest are absent is not known. Clone size and V and J calls were adopted from that table, with D and trimming inferred from the DNA. The sample has 90,000 to 120,000 clones on record, 75% to 90% of them singletons. The top ten clonotypes cover approximately 15% of the sample.

Whole blood was collected in K2EDTA tubes by collaborating institutions according to the institutions' own protocols. For TCRbeta analysis, collaborator samples were shipped as frozen whole blood, as isolated PBMCs, or as DNA extracted from either sample type. The CDR3, cysteine through phenylalanine, is 10 amino acids long. The DNA shown is the 30-base CDR3, in frame from base 1. Between the V and J ends, shortened by 7 bases and 6 bases respectively, the junction contains 7 bases. CDR1 and CDR2, looked up from the germline V gene (reference sequence), are DFQATT and SNEGSKA. The material sequenced was peripheral blood. This receptor was obtained from a man aged 45-65 years with acute or convalescent COVID-19. The chain joins TRBV20-1 to TRBJ2-1; TRBD2 is possibly the D segment (5 matching bases). The CDR3 sequence is CSVGSNEQFF. The DNA sequence follows: TGCAGTGTAGGGAGCAATGAGCAGTTCTTC.